The 18 T cell receptor beta chains listed next were all sequenced from one sample in a study of shared clonotypes between healthy human individuals. Sequencing was performed with immunoSEQ multiplex PCR; in TCRdb, only in-frame clones are kept and a portion is missing. The sample contains about 820,000 clones, around 92% of which appear only once. CD45RO-negative CD8 cells positively selected for CCR7 made up the naive population, which excluded terminally differentiated effector memory CD45RA+ cells. The sequenced material came from naive CD8+ T cells sorted from blood. Source of these receptors: a man aged 25 to 40 in good health.

The chain joins TRBV27 to TRBJ2-7; possible D gene TRBD2, 5 bases. V was pared by 5 bases and J by 5 bases, with 22 bases between. CDR1 MNHEY and CDR2 SMNVEV come from the germline V gene (reference sequence). CDR3 size: 16 residues. This CDR3 reads CASSPRLGQEVNEQYF. The CDR3 DNA sequence: TGTGCCAGCAGTCCACGACTGGGCCAGGAGGTAAACGAGCAGTACTTC.

V gene TRBV6-6 combines with J gene TRBJ2-7; 7 bases match TRBD1. J gave up 6 bases and V 5 bases, and 7 bases lay outside the gene matches. The CDR3 contains 13 residues. The germline CDR1 and CDR2 sequences are MNHNY and SVGAGI (reference sequence). The CDR3 spells CASSSDRVGEQYF. CDR3 sequence (DNA): TGTGCCAGCAGTAGTGACAGGGTGGGCGAGCAGTACTTC.

J is TRBJ1-5 and V is TRBV6-6, with D unresolved. Germline V CDR1 and CDR2: MNHNY, SVGAGI (reference sequence). This CDR3 is 15 amino acids long. Trimming removed 8 bases at V and 0 bases at J, with 14 bases between. The CDR3 loop reads CASRTRGGSNQPQHF. The CDR3, as DNA: TGTGCCAGCCGCACAAGAGGAGGTAGCAATCAGCCCCAGCATTTT.

The rearrangement links TRBV4-1 to TRBJ2-7, with D possibly being TRBD1 (6 bases). The CDR3 extends over 16 amino acids. V was trimmed by 0 bases and J by 6 bases, leaving 18 bases between them. Per the germline V gene, CDR1 is MGHRA and CDR2 is YSYEKL. CDR3 region: CASSQDPGQGIVEQYF. The CDR3 DNA follows: TGCGCCAGCAGCCAAGATCCCGGGCAGGGGATAGTCGAGCAGTACTTC.

The chain joins TRBV7-2 to TRBJ1-1; D possibly corresponds to TRBD1 (6 bases). Germline V gene data show CDR1 as SGHTA and CDR2 as FQGNSA. CDR3 length equals 13 residues. V lost 4 bases, J lost 4 bases, and 10 bases lay in between. CDR3 amino acids: CASSSGVSTEAFF. In DNA form, the CDR3 reads TGTGCCAGCAGCTCAGGGGTAAGCACTGAAGCTTTCTTT.

The CDR3 DNA reads TGTGCCAGCAGCCCGCCTTATAAATTAGCGGGAGGCCTGGAGACCCAGTACTTC. This gives the protein CASSPPYKLAGGLETQYF. The chain recombines TRBV5-8 with TRBJ2-5, with 10 bases identical to TRBD2. V trimming: 4 bases; J trimming: 5 bases; junction bases outside the gene matches: 17. The CDR3 totals 18 residues. Germline values: CDR1 SGHTS, CDR2 YDEGEE.

The rearrangement links TRBV4-1 to TRBJ1-5, with D uncertain. The CDR3 totals 15 residues. The V and J ends lost 1 base and 0 bases respectively, with 7 bases between them. CDR1 and CDR2 (germline): MGHRA, YSYEKL. CDR3 loop: CASSQGDYSNQPQHF. The CDR3 DNA reads TGCGCCAGCAGCCAAGGGGATTATAGCAATCAGCCCCAGCATTTT.

The chain carries TRBV27 and TRBJ2-7; D is perhaps TRBD1 (7 bases). Between the trimmed V and J ends, which lost 7 bases and 3 bases, there was a span of 13 bases. Germline V gene lookup returns CDR1 MNHEY and CDR2 SMNVEV (reference sequence). This CDR3 comprises 13 residues. The CDR3 loop reads CASMTGTGYEQYF. The CDR3 DNA sequence: TGTGCCAGCATGACAGGGACTGGCTACGAGCAGTACTTC.

The chain has TRBV28 and TRBJ2-1; no reliable D call. Trimming removed 4 bases at V and 1 base at J, with 14 bases between. Germline V lookup: CDR1 MDHEN, CDR2 SYDVKM. The CDR3 is 16 amino acids. The CDR3 here is CASSSPRRASYNEQFF. CDR3 DNA: TGTGCCAGCAGTTCCCCCCGTAGGGCGTCCTACAATGAGCAGTTCTTC. Variable domain in full (rest from reference TRBV28 and TRBJ2-1): DVKVTQSSRYLVKRTGEKVFLECVQDMDHENMFWYRQDPGLGLRLIYFSYDVKMKEKGDIPEGYSVSREKKERFSLILESASTNQTSMYLCASSSPRRASYNEQFFGPGTRLTVL.

V and J are TRBV12-1 and TRBJ2-7; TRBD1 reflects the table's D call only, with no check against the DNA. TRBV12-1 represents a pseudogene. This CDR3 comprises 17 residues. This chain's CDR3 is CASSTGTDTKGYYEQYF. The CDR3 DNA follows: TGTGCCAGCAGCACAGGGACAGATACAAAGGGTTACTACGAGCAGTACTTC.

V gene TRBV21-1 combines with J gene TRBJ2-2. TRBV21-1 is noted as a pseudogene. This CDR3 region has 21 residues. In DNA, the CDR3 is TGTGCCAGCAGCACCCCCGGTAGAGTTCGTTGGCCGATCCTGGTTGGCGGGGAGCTGTTTTTT. Translating gives CASSTPGRVRWPILVGGELFF.

The DNA of the CDR3 is TGTGCCAGCAGCTTACCAAGGACAGAAGAGACCCAGTACTTC. This gives the protein CASSLPRTEETQYF. The chain combines TRBV7-9 with TRBJ2-5; TRBD1 is a possible D gene (6 bases). The CDR3 contains 14 residues. V lost 2 bases, J lost 3 bases, and 10 bases lay in between. CDR1 is SEHNR and CDR2 is FQNEAQ in the germline V gene (reference sequence).

This clone was counted only a few times. The rearrangement joins TRBV9 to TRBJ1-2, with 9 bases aligning to TRBD1. The CDR3 runs 12 residues. After removal of 7 bases from V and 6 bases from J, the junction contained 4 bases not matched to a gene. Germline lookup yields CDR1 SGDLS and CDR2 YYNGEE. Written as DNA, the CDR3 is TGTGCCAGCTGGGACAGGGTGGATGGCTACACCTTC. This encodes CASWDRVDGYTF.

The chain recombines TRBV5-1 with TRBJ2-1; weak D call: TRBD2 (6 bases). Germline values: CDR1 SGHRS, CDR2 YFSETQ. The CDR3 is made up of 14 amino acids. Trimming cost V 2 bases and J 5 bases, with 11 bases left between them. The DNA of the CDR3 is TGCGCCAGCAGCTTTGGCGGGAACCACAATGAGCAGTTCTTC. Its protein is CASSFGGNHNEQFF.

V is TRBV27 and J is TRBJ2-1, with D maybe TRBD2 (6 bases). V lost 1 base to trimming and J lost 5 bases, with 15 bases between them. The CDR3 runs to 16 residues. Germline V CDR1 and CDR2: MNHEY, SMNVEV (reference sequence). The chain's CDR3 is CASSLLLALGDNEQFF. DNA of the CDR3: TGTGCCAGCAGTTTATTACTAGCTCTAGGAGACAATGAGCAGTTCTTC.

This clone was recorded only once. At the DNA level, this CDR3 is encoded by other sequences in the same sample as well. The chain is built from TRBV9 and TRBJ2-7; a possible D gene is TRBD2 (6 bases). The CDR3 runs 13 residues. The V and J ends lost 3 bases and 2 bases respectively, with 9 bases between them. CDR1 is SGDLS and CDR2 is YYNGEE in the germline V gene. CDR3 region: CASSGGLTYEQYF. The CDR3 coding sequence is TGTGCCAGCAGCGGGGGACTTACCTACGAGCAGTACTTC.

The gene calls are TRBV4-1 and TRBJ1-4; D is unresolved. The CDR3 is 16 residues long. V shed 1 base and J shed 3 bases, with 12 bases lying between them. Germline CDR1 MGHRA, CDR2 YSYEKL. Written as DNA, the CDR3 is TGCGCCAGCAGCCAAGTCTTCCCGGCTCCTAATGAAAAACTGTTTTTT. Amino acids: CASSQVFPAPNEKLFF.

This clone was detected only once. The V call is TRBV2, the J call TRBJ2-3; D not resolved. This CDR3 comprises 14 residues. Germline loops: CDR1 SNHLY, CDR2 FYNNEI. Trimming took off 0 bases at V and 11 bases at J, with 15 bases between the two ends. CDR3 sequence reads: CASSEAGHLGRQYF. As DNA, the CDR3 is TGTGCCAGCAGTGAAGCCGGCCATTTGGGTAGGCAGTATTTT.